This T cell receptor (beta chain) derives from a study of T cell changes during pregnancy in multiple sclerosis. Germline V gene data show CDR1 as MNHEY and CDR2 as SVGAGI. The CDR3 sequence is 15 residues long. V was cut by 4 bases and J by 5 bases, with 17 bases left in between. Method: immunoSEQ multiplex PCR; TCRdb's copy keeps in-frame clones and lacks some. The repertoire has tens of thousands of clones, roughly nine tenths of them found once; the top ten carry approximately 5.7%. The sample in question was CD8+ T cells from peripheral blood mononuclear cells, obtained before pregnancy. V usage is TRBV6-5 and J usage is TRBJ2-5, with TRBD1 as a possible D gene (6 bases). The TCR comes from a female donor with multiple sclerosis, enrolled in a pregnancy study. Written as DNA, the CDR3 is TGTGCCAGCAGTTTTTTTCAGGGGAGTGCGGAGACCCAGTACTTC. Encoded protein: CASSFFQGSAETQYF.